These 4 T cell receptor beta chains originate from one sample sequenced in a study of T cell responses to AZD1222 COVID-19 vaccine. Using immunoSEQ multiplex PCR, the repertoire was profiled, and TCRdb retains in-frame clones only, with some absent. The sample yields under 130,000 clones, less than 95% seen once. This material consisted of peripheral blood, taken on day 0 of AZD1222 vaccination. The origin of the receptors is an adult in good health.

The chain links TRBV18 to TRBJ1-1; D is possibly TRBD1 (6 bases). This CDR3 region has 17 residues. Looked up from germline, CDR1 is KGHSH and CDR2 is LQKENI. Deletions cut 3 bases from V and 1 base from J, with 18 bases between. The CDR3 loop reads CASSPSVGGRGNTEAFF. CDR3 DNA: TGTGCCAGCTCACCTTCTGTCGGGGGCCGGGGGAACACTGAAGCTTTCTTT.

The chain recombines TRBV5-1 with TRBJ2-2, with 9 nucleotides matching TRBD2. The CDR3 spans 16 residues. CDR1 and CDR2 from the germline V gene are SGHRS and YFSETQ. Unmatched junction bases numbered 4, after V lost 0 bases and J lost 4 bases. The CDR3 DNA follows: TGCGCCAGCAGCTTGGGGCAGACTAGCGGCACCGGGGAGCTGTTTTTT. Amino acid sequence: CASSLGQTSGTGELFF.

V and J are TRBV6-5 and TRBJ1-2; TRBD1 is a possible D gene (6 bases). In germline, CDR1 is MNHEY, CDR2 SVGAGI. This CDR3 is 14 amino acids long. The ends were cut back, 4 bases at V and 7 bases at J, with 16 bases in the middle. The CDR3 sequence: CASSFTRGRGGYTF. Written as DNA, the CDR3 is TGTGCCAGCAGTTTCACGAGGGGGAGGGGTGGCTACACCTTC.

The V gene is TRBV7-9, the J gene TRBJ2-3, with D perhaps TRBD1 (6 bases). The germline CDR1 and CDR2 sequences are SEHNR and FQNEAQ (reference sequence). V gave up 2 bases and J gave up 8 bases, with 14 bases separating them. The CDR3 totals 14 residues. CDR3 DNA sequence: TGTGCCAGCAGCTTACTACAGGGAGAGGGTACGCAGTATTTT. Amino acids: CASSLLQGEGTQYF.